A selection of T cell receptor beta chains follows, all from one sample in a study of T cells in Graves' hyperthyroidism and ophthalmopathy. One entry per CDR3 protein, called by TCRdb with MiXCR from the multiplex PCR reads. This table has about 560,000 distinct CDR3 sequences, over 15% appearing once. Source material: blood. These receptors all stem from a woman aged 18-35 years with Graves' hyperthyroidism. Each CDR3 is given with its conserved first and last residue. Each record gives: D gene, clone size, J gene, V gene, CDR3 length, CDR3 protein, CDR3 DNA. The D gene is left open where the match is weak. Only part of the rows carry a size: once, few, many, or a class if the clone is expanded.

>-|-|TRBJ2-7|TRBV30|12
CAWSGPDYEQYF
TGTGCCTGGAGCGGCCCCGACTACGAGCAGTACTTC
>-|many|TRBJ2-5|TRBV2|15
CASSVNRAHQETQYF
TGTGCCAGCAGTGTTAACAGGGCCCACCAAGAGACCCAGTACTTC
>TRBD2|-|TRBJ2-7|TRBV19|14
CASSIGRGAYEQYF
TGTGCCAGTAGTATAGGCCGGGGGGCCTACGAGCAGTACTTC
>-|many|TRBJ2-3|TRBV7-9|13
CASSPRPSDTQYF
TGTGCCAGCAGCCCTCGGCCTTCAGATACGCAGTATTTT
>TRBD1|many|TRBJ1-1|TRBV7-9|19
CASSLGIRQGFGIYTEAFF
TGTGCCAGCAGCTTGGGGATCCGACAGGGTTTCGGGATTTACACTGAAGCTTTCTTT
>TRBD1|few|TRBJ2-1|TRBV12-3/TRBV12-4|12
CASQGAEDEQFF
TGTGCCAGCCAGGGGGCGGAAGATGAGCAGTTCTTC
>TRBD1|many|TRBJ1-1|TRBV2|12
CACRTGRTEAFF
TGTGCCTGTAGGACAGGACGAACTGAAGCTTTCTTT
>TRBD1|-|TRBJ1-1|TRBV13|15
CASSLRRSGGAQAFF
TGTGCCAGCAGCTTGCGGAGGTCAGGGGGCGCACAAGCTTTCTTT
>-|-|TRBJ2-1|TRBV18|17
CASSPPTGLSSYNEQFF
TGTGCCAGCTCACCCCCGACAGGTTTAAGCTCCTACAATGAGCAGTTCTTC
>-|many|TRBJ2-2|TRBV30|18
CAWSVLAGLRTNTGELFF
TGTGCCTGGAGTGTACTCGCAGGACTCCGAACGAACACCGGGGAGCTGTTTTTT
>TRBD1|many|TRBJ2-7|TRBV7-2|14
CASSFRDRSGEQYF
TGTGCCAGCAGCTTCCGGGACAGATCTGGTGAGCAGTACTTC
>-|many|TRBJ1-4|TRBV7-9|15
CASSSRAEHNEKLFF
TGTGCCAGCAGCTCCAGGGCGGAGCACAATGAAAAACTGTTTTTT
>TRBD2|many|TRBJ2-5|TRBV7-2|13
CASSFQMGTRVYF
TGTGCCAGCAGCTTTCAGATGGGGACTAGGGTGTACTTC
>-|many|TRBJ2-7|TRBV27|15
CASSAREKGAYEQYF
TGTGCCAGCAGTGCCCGGGAGAAGGGGGCTTACGAGCAGTACTTC
>-|-|TRBJ1-1|TRBV11-3|21
CASSFYICSASRRQGDTEAFF
-
>TRBD2|many|TRBJ2-3|TRBV20-1|15
CSATLAAGGTDTQYF
TGCAGTGCTACACTAGCGGCAGGGGGCACAGATACGCAGTATTTT